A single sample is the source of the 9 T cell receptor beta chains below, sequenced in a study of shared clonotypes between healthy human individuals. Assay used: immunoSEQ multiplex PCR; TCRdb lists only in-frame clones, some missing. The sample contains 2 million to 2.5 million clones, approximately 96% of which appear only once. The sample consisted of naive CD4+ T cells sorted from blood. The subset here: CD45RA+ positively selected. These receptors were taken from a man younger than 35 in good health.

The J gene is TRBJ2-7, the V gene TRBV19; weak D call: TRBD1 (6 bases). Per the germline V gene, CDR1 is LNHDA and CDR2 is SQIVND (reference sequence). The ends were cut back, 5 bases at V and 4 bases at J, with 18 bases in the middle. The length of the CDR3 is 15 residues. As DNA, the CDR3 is TGTGCCAGTAGTGCAATTCACCAGGGGTTATACGAGCAGTACTTC. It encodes CASSAIHQGLYEQYF.

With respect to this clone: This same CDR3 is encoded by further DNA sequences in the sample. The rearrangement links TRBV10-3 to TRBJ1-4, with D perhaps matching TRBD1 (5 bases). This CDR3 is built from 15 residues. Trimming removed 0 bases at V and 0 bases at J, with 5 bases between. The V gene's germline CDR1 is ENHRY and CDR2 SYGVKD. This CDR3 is CAISESGATNEKLFF. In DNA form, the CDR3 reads TGTGCCATCAGTGAGTCGGGGGCAACTAATGAAAAACTGTTTTTT.

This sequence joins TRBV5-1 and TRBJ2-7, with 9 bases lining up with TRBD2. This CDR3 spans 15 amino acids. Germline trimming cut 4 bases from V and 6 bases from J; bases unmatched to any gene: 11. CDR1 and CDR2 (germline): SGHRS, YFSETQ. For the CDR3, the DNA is TGCGCCAGCAGCAGCGGGAGGACCACAGGGGTCGAGCAGTACTTC. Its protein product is CASSSGRTTGVEQYF.

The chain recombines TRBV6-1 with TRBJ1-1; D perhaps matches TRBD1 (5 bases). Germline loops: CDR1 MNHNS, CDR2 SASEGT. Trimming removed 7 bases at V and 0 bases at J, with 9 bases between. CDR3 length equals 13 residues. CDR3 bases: TGTGCCAGCATGCGACAGATGAACACTGAAGCTTTCTTT. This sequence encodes CASMRQMNTEAFF.

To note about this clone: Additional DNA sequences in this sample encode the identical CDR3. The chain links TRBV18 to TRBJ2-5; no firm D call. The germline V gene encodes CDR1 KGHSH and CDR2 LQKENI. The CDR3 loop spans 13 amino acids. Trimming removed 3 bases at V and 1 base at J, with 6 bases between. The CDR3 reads CASSPMGQETQYF. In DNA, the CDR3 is TGTGCCAGCTCACCTATGGGCCAAGAGACCCAGTACTTC.

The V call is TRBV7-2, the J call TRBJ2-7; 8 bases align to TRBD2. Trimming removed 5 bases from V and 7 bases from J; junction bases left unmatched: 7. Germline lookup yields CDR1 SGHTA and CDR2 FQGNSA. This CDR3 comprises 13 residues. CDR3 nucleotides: TGTGCCAGCAGCCCCCGGGTAGCGGGGGAGCAGTACTTC. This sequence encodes CASSPRVAGEQYF.

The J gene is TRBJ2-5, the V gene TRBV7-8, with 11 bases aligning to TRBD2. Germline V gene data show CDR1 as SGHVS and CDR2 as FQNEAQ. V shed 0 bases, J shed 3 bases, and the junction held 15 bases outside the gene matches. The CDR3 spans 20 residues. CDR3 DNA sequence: TGTGCCAGCAGCTTAGCGGGTCTACTAGCGGGGGACCCCGTAAAAGAGACCCAGTACTTC. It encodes CASSLAGLLAGDPVKETQYF.

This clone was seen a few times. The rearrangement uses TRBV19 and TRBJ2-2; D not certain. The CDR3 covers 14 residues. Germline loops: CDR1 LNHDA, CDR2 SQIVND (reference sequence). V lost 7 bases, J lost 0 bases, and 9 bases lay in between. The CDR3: CASKGLSNTGELFF. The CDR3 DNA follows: TGTGCCAGTAAAGGGCTTTCGAACACCGGGGAGCTGTTTTTT.

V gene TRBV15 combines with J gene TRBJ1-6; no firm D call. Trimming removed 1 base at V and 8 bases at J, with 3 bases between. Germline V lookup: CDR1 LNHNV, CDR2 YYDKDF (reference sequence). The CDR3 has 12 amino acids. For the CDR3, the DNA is TGTGCCACCAGCAGAGTTGATTCACCCCTCCACTTT. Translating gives CATSRVDSPLHF.